This T cell receptor (beta chain) was sequenced for a study of Ad26.COV2.S vaccination and SARS-CoV-2 variants. Assay used: immunoSEQ multiplex PCR; TCRdb lists only in-frame clones, some missing. The sample has roughly 40,000 clones; approximately 83% are singletons. CDR3 size: 13 residues. Germline CDR1 SQVTM, CDR2 ANQGSEA. The specimen comprised peripheral blood, sampled after recovery from COVID-19. This rearrangement joins TRBV29-1 to TRBJ1-1; D possibly corresponds to TRBD1 (5 bases). The receptor was derived from a human donor who had recovered from COVID-19. The DNA for the CDR3 is TGCAGGGCTTCTATCCAGGTGGGGGGGGTAGCTTTCTTT. It translates to CRASIQVGGVAFF.